One and the same sample provided the 7 T cell receptor beta chains below, sequenced in a study of identical twins' blood T cells (dated by TCRdb to about 2013). Library creation used 5' RACE. TCRdb shows the sequencer as Illumina Genome Analyzer IIx. In-frame beta chains were kept once TCRdb had trimmed the public reads at Q25 with fastp and called clones with MiXCR. Each record represents a unique CDR3 protein, reported with the most common genes and DNA among its rows. The sample profile shows fewer than 450,000 distinct CDR3 sequences; about 28% of them were found once. Of the sample, about 6% is held by the ten largest clones. Sequenced sample: PBMCs. These receptors all stem from a woman aged 18-49 years in good health.

This clonotype was seen a handful of times. The CDR3 region has the DNA TGTGCCAGCAGTCCGCGGACTAGGGTCACCGGGGAGCTGTTTTTT. It is translated as CASSPRTRVTGELFF. The chain carries TRBV28 and TRBJ2-2; 7 positions agree with TRBD2. The CDR3 sequence is 15 residues long. In germline, CDR1 is MDHEN, CDR2 SYDVKM. With V trimmed by 5 bases and J by 4 bases, 7 bases remained unmatched.

The chain couples TRBV5-1 to TRBJ1-5; TRBD1 agrees at 10 bases. The V gene end was trimmed by 0 bases and the J gene end by 5 bases; junction bases not matched to a gene: 8. Germline V lookup: CDR1 SGHRS, CDR2 YFSETQ. The CDR3 has 17 amino acids. CDR3 DNA sequence: TGCGCCAGCAGCTTGGATACGCCGGGACAGGGGTATCAGCCCCAGCATTTT. It is translated as CASSLDTPGQGYQPQHF.

The rearrangement joins TRBV12-3 or TRBV12-4 to TRBJ2-2; 10 bases agree with TRBD2. This CDR3 has 16 residues. J gave up 2 bases and V 3 bases, and 3 bases lay outside the gene matches. The CDR3 coding sequence is TGTGCCAGCAGTTTCGGGACTAGCGCCAACACCGGGGAGCTGTTTTTT. Translating gives CASSFGTSANTGELFF.

This clonotype was counted at least ten times. The V call is TRBV20-1, the J call TRBJ1-6; unclear D gene. Trimming left V 6 bases short and J 7 bases short, with 13 bases between. Germline V gives CDR1 DFQATT, CDR2 SNEGSKA (reference sequence). The CDR3 runs 13 residues. The CDR3 bases are TGCAGTGCCCTTCAGGCAACAAATTCACCCCTCCACTTT. Protein: CSALQATNSPLHF.

The chain combines TRBV3-1 with TRBJ1-2, with 7 bases identical to TRBD1. V was clipped by 4 bases and J by 4 bases; unmatched bases: 9. The CDR3 loop spans 15 amino acids. Germline CDR1 LGHDT, CDR2 YNNKEL (reference sequence). Here the CDR3 DNA reads TGTGCCAGCAGCCGCGGGACAGCCAACTTCTATGGCTACACCTTC. It codes for CASSRGTANFYGYTF.

Only one count was recorded for this clonotype. The rearrangement uses TRBV5-1 and TRBJ1-3, with TRBD1 as a possible D gene (6 bases). The CDR3 extends over 17 amino acids. Trimming took off 0 bases at V and 4 bases at J, with 17 bases between the two ends. Germline values: CDR1 SGHRS, CDR2 YFSETQ. CDR3 loop: CASSLEVTGSGGNTIYF. The CDR3 DNA sequence: TGCGCCAGCAGCTTGGAGGTTACAGGGTCAGGAGGAAACACCATATATTTT.

The chain joins TRBV29-1 to TRBJ2-3; D perhaps matches TRBD2 (5 bases). The V gene lost 7 bases and the J gene lost 2 bases, with 13 bases spanning the gap. The germline V gene encodes CDR1 SQVTM and CDR2 ANQGSEA. CDR3 length: 13 amino acids. CDR3 sequence: CSDPPGFTDTQYF. The DNA of the CDR3 is TGCAGCGACCCTCCGGGGTTCACAGATACGCAGTATTTT.